This note documents a single TCR beta chain sequence. There are many counts of this clonotype. No cognate antigen has been identified for it. Per-base qualities were not stored, and no clone one base away is much larger. TCR beta CDR3 regions were amplified from RNA transcripts. The TCR CDR3 was subjected to a first round of RT-PCR using the HTBI primer set and the Qiagen OneStep RT-PCR kit. The libraries were constructed in a second round of multiplex PCR and then size-selected and purified. The libraries were sequenced on an Illumina HiSeq2000 using paired-end 100 bp reads. Per the source publication's procedure: Raw data were processed with SOAPnuke, discarding reads with adapters, uncalled bases, mean Phred below 15, or no exact constant-primer or identifier match. COPE v1.2.5 was used to merge the high-quality paired reads, and each unique nucleotide sequence was defined as a clonotype. MiTCR v1.1 was used to align clonotypes to the IMGT TRBV, TRBD and TRBJ reference segments. The analysis included only V-J combinations with a frequency above 0.0001, which together covered 98% to 99.2% of the repertoires. A TCS score was defined as the ratio between F50 (clonal expansion) and ExV (chaos), using BLOSUM62-based TCRdist between CDR3 peptides within each V-J. Welch's t-statistics and random forest reduced around 550 V-J features to under 15, which were used in a naive Bayes classifier (R e1071). The public sequencing data were trimmed at Q25 with fastp and processed into clonotypes with MiXCR by TCRdb, which kept only in-frame beta chains. Each CDR3 protein appears once, grouped with its most common genes and DNA. TCRdb's processing, not the study's, gives the V and J calls here. In all, the sample holds about 360,000 distinct CDR3 sequences, and approximately 19% of those were seen once. Around 3.4% of the sample belongs to the ten largest clones.

Stable Graves' hyperthyroidism was defined as no progression to ophthalmopathy during 18 months of follow-up. Hyperthyroidism patients were aged 18 to 65 years and newly diagnosed, with disease duration of less than 2 months. Patients with uncontrolled infections, other autoimmune diseases, pregnancy or lactation were excluded. Diagnoses relied on clinical symptoms, serum thyroxine and TRAb, thyroid ultrasound and orbital computed tomography. PBMCs were separated from roughly 9.6 ml of fresh peripheral blood using Ficoll-Paque density gradient centrifugation. Total RNA was extracted using Trizol reagent, and RNA quality was assessed on an Agilent 2100 Bioanalyzer. Germline trimming amounts to 4 bases on V and 8 bases on J, with 9 as the count of junction bases outside the gene matches. The CDR3 spans 15 residues, from the cysteine through the phenylalanine. Only the CDR3 part of the read is kept: 45 bases, read in frame from the first base. Looking up the germline V gene (reference sequence) yields CDR1 LGHDT and CDR2 YNNKEL.

The sample originates from a study of T cells in Graves' hyperthyroidism and ophthalmopathy (dated by TCRdb to the late 2010s). Turning to the overall study: Peripheral blood samples were taken at the time of initial diagnosis, prior to any treatment. To identify distinguishing TCR V-J signatures, a discovery cohort of around 100 patients was used, comprising 43 with Graves' ophthalmopathy and roughly 60 with stable Graves' hyperthyroidism. Prospective prediction of ophthalmopathy was tested in an independent validation cohort consisting of under 20 hyperthyroidism patients and some 15 patients who later progressed to ophthalmopathy. The 90 or so discovery patients were randomly split 7:3 into training and test sets. In several Graves' hyperthyroidism patients, the study also compared T-cell repertoires from thyroid tissue with T-cell repertoires from blood. After sampling, hyperthyroidism patients received methimazole starting at 30 mg daily, and ophthalmopathy patients received high-dose intravenous methylprednisolone. According to the paper, TCR Vbeta CDR3 sequencing was carried out on roughly 130 peripheral blood samples, which came from 40 to 45 ophthalmopathy, approximately 72 hyperthyroidism and roughly 17 progressor patients. Paper-wide results and their limitations: Most expanded thyroid clonotypes (frequency above 0.001) were also found in blood, which suggests that blood repertoires may mirror thyroid immune responses. A 13 V-J signature model separated ophthalmopathy from stable hyperthyroidism, with 87.88% sensitivity and roughly 81% specificity in cross-validation and 80%/75% in testing. Sample size was not statistically predetermined, and blinding of investigators to group allocation was not performed. In validation, the model predicted progression to ophthalmopathy a median of about 6.5 months before onset, with 65% to 71% sensitivity and around 76% specificity.

The TCR comes from a woman younger than 35 with Graves' hyperthyroidism. Input material: blood. Recombination linked TRBV3-1 to TRBJ1-2; TRBD1 aligns with 11 central bases. The CDR3 protein: CASSPDADRGRGYTF. The bases are TGTGCCAGCAGCCCAGACGCGGACAGGGGGCGCGGCTACACCTTC.